The 30 T cell receptor beta chains in this list originate from one sample, sequenced in a study of T-cell memory formation after mild COVID-19. TCRdb reprocessed the 5' RACE reads via MiXCR and lists one record per CDR3 protein. Of hundreds of thousands of distinct CDR3 sequences listed, 15% to 20% were seen once; the top ten hold 20% to 25%. The sequenced sample was PBMCs or a T cell subset sorted from them (not recorded which). These receptors were obtained from a man between 18 and 29 years old who had mild COVID-19 (a few samples of this study predate the infection). Cell type and time point are not known.

This clonotype was picked up a small number of times. The CDR3 region is CASSQLYGYTF. The CDR3 DNA is TGTGCCAGCAGCCAGTTATATGGCTACACCTTC. The V and J genes are TRBV7-2 and TRBJ1-2; D remains ambiguous. The V end lost 5 bases, the J end lost 5 bases, and 6 bases lay between the germline ends. The germline V gene encodes CDR1 SGHTA and CDR2 FQGNSA. The CDR3 spans 11 residues.

This clonotype occurred a few times. The rearrangement joins TRBV7-2 to TRBJ2-5, with 7 nucleotides matching TRBD2. The CDR3 spans 16 residues. V trimming: 1 base; J trimming: 5 bases; junction bases outside the gene matches: 10. Germline V gives CDR1 SGHTA, CDR2 FQGNSA. The CDR3 bases are TGTGCCAGCAGCTTAGTACGACTAGCCTCCGGGGAGACCCAGTACTTC. Translation gives CASSLVRLASGETQYF. Complete variable domain (other parts from reference TRBV7-2 and TRBJ2-5): GAGVSQSPSNKVTEKGKDVELRCDPISGHTALYWYRQSLGQGLEFLIYFQGNSAPDKSGLPSDRFSAERTGGSVSTLTIQRTQQEDSAVYLCASSLVRLASGETQYFGPGTRLLVL.

This clonotype was observed a few times. The CDR3 region is CASSLLGTGDPEAFF. The CDR3 DNA sequence: TGTGCCAGCAGCTTACTCGGGACAGGGGACCCTGAAGCTTTCTTT. The rearrangement joins TRBV7-9 to TRBJ1-1; 10 nucleotides agree with TRBD1. CDR1 is SEHNR and CDR2 is FQNEAQ in the germline V gene (reference sequence). The trim removed 2 bases at V and 6 bases at J, leaving 6 bases unmatched. This CDR3 contains 15 residues.

This clonotype was seen only a few times. The rearrangement joins TRBV12-3 or TRBV12-4 to TRBJ2-1, with 9 bases matching TRBD1. The CDR3 length is 15 residues. The junction had 9 bases not matched to a gene; V was cut back by 6 bases and J by 6 bases. The CDR3 nucleotides are TGTGCCAGCAGATGGGACAGGGTAGGGGGCAATGAGCAGTTCTTC. It encodes CASRWDRVGGNEQFF.

The chain combines TRBV25-1 with TRBJ1-2, with TRBD1 matching over 7 bases. CDR1 and CDR2 (germline): MGHDK, SYGVNS. The CDR3 runs to 13 residues. Trimming removed 2 bases from V and 4 bases from J; junction bases left unmatched: 1. CDR3 nucleotides: TGTGCCAGCAGTGAAGACAGGGCCTATGGCTACACCTTC. Translated: CASSEDRAYGYTF.

Many counts were recorded for this clonotype. V usage is TRBV20-1 and J usage is TRBJ2-3; D possibly corresponds to TRBD1 (6 bases). V was trimmed by 6 bases and J by 1 base, leaving 11 bases between them. Germline CDR1 DFQATT, CDR2 SNEGSKA (reference sequence). The CDR3 has 13 amino acids. The CDR3 nucleotides read TGCAGTGCCCGACAGGATCGCACAGATACGCAGTATTTT. This encodes CSARQDRTDTQYF.

In its sample, this clonotype was seen a few times. The chain employs TRBV6-2 or TRBV6-3 and TRBJ2-1; the D is unclear. The CDR3 has 15 amino acids. V was pared by 3 bases and J by 0 bases, with 9 bases between. Germline V CDR1 and CDR2: MNHEY, SVGEGT. CDR3 in amino acids: CASSYTASSYNEQFF. The CDR3 DNA sequence: TGTGCCAGCAGTTATACGGCGAGCTCCTACAATGAGCAGTTCTTC.

This clonotype was recorded a few times. The chain carries TRBV20-1 and TRBJ1-1; the D gene is possibly TRBD1 (5 bases). Trimming pared 3 bases from V and 4 bases from J, leaving 15 bases between. This CDR3 contains 14 residues. CDR1 and CDR2 (germline): DFQATT, SNEGSKA (reference sequence). CDR3 bases: TGCAGTGCTAGCCCGCCGGACCAGGGCACTGAAGCTTTCTTT. It yields the protein CSASPPDQGTEAFF.

The chain links TRBV18 to TRBJ2-4; TRBD1 agrees at 9 bases. CDR3 length: 16 residues. Per the germline V gene, CDR1 is KGHSH and CDR2 is LQKENI. Trimming cost V 6 bases and J 2 bases; bases outside gene matches: 8. The CDR3 sequence: CASSHRDRVTKNIQYF. The CDR3 nucleotides are TGTGCCAGCTCTCACCGGGACAGGGTAACCAAAAACATTCAGTACTTC.

The sample holds a few counts of this clonotype. The genes are TRBV24-1 and TRBJ2-6; D ambiguous. Germline CDR1 KGHDR, CDR2 SFDVKD. The CDR3 loop spans 17 amino acids. Trimming cost V 0 bases and J 3 bases, with 11 bases left between them. This CDR3 reads CATSDLRLGRGANVLTF. The CDR3 nucleotides read TGTGCCACCAGTGATTTGCGGTTAGGTCGTGGGGCCAACGTCCTGACTTTC.

The table lists this clonotype with many counts. CDR3 region: CASSLLGGAIGELFF. CDR3 in DNA: TGTGCCAGCAGCTTACTCGGGGGGGCTATCGGGGAGCTGTTTTTT. The chain employs TRBV7-3 and TRBJ2-2; 8 positions agree with TRBD2. The CDR3 spans 15 residues. CDR1 is SGHTA and CDR2 is FQGTGA in the germline V gene. The J segment lost 7 bases and the V segment lost 2 bases, leaving 6 bases of the junction unmatched.

This clonotype has a handful of counts. The chain uses TRBV7-9 and TRBJ1-2; 12 bases line up with TRBD1. This CDR3 has 13 amino acids. With 5 bases clipped from V and 10 bases from J, the junction kept 5 bases outside the gene matches. Germline loops: CDR1 SEHNR, CDR2 FQNEAQ (reference sequence). The CDR3 loop reads CASSRGQGAYYTF. The CDR3 DNA reads TGTGCCAGCAGCCGGGGACAGGGGGCTTACTACACCTTC.

This clonotype was counted a single time. The rearrangement uses TRBV29-1 and TRBJ2-7; weak D call: TRBD2 (5 bases). CDR3 size: 11 residues. The germline gives CDR1 SQVTM, CDR2 ANQGSEA. The V gene lost 7 bases and the J gene lost 5 bases, with 12 bases spanning the gap. The CDR3 sequence: CSALATHEQYF. Here the CDR3 DNA reads TGCAGCGCCCTAGCTACCCACGAGCAGTACTTC.

The chain couples TRBV19 to TRBJ1-5, with D perhaps matching TRBD1 (5 bases). Trimming stripped 5 bases from V and 7 bases from J, with 21 bases between. Germline values: CDR1 LNHDA, CDR2 SQIVND (reference sequence). The CDR3 is 16 residues long. The CDR3 loop reads CASSPGLRGARQPQHF. The CDR3 DNA is TGTGCCAGTAGTCCGGGTCTCCGAGGGGCGCGGCAGCCCCAGCATTTT.

This clonotype has a handful of counts. V is TRBV5-5 and J is TRBJ2-1; maybe TRBD1 (5 bases). Trimming shortened V by 4 bases and J by 0 bases, and 11 bases separated the two germline ends. The germline CDR1 and CDR2 sequences are SGHKS and YYEKEE (reference sequence). The length of the CDR3 is 15 residues. The CDR3 is CASSPGHSSYNEQFF. The DNA for the CDR3 is TGTGCCAGCAGCCCCGGACATAGCTCCTACAATGAGCAGTTCTTC.

V gene TRBV4-3 combines with J gene TRBJ2-4, with D perhaps matching TRBD2 (6 bases). The V gene lost 0 bases and the J gene lost 6 bases, with 15 bases spanning the gap. The germline gives CDR1 LGHNA, CDR2 YSLEER. The CDR3 covers 16 residues. The CDR3 DNA sequence: TGCGCCAGCAGCCAAGATGATTTAGGGCGGGGAAACATTCAGTACTTC. Translating it yields CASSQDDLGRGNIQYF.

This chain connects TRBV5-1 to TRBJ1-2, with TRBD1 identical over 8 bases. Germline-derived CDR1 and CDR2 are SGHRS and YFSETQ. The CDR3 loop spans 14 amino acids. V shed 0 bases, J shed 8 bases, and the junction held 6 bases outside the gene matches. Written as DNA, the CDR3 is TGCGCCAGCAGCTTGGATTCAGGGGGCGGCGGCTACACCTTC. It encodes CASSLDSGGGGYTF.

This clonotype was detected only a few times. The genes are TRBV20-1 and TRBJ2-6, with 7 bases aligning to TRBD2. The junction had 5 bases not matched to a gene; V was cut back by 7 bases and J by 2 bases. The CDR3 extends over 14 amino acids. Germline V gene sequence: CDR1 DFQATT, CDR2 SNEGSKA (reference sequence). The CDR3 loop reads CSGSRGAGANVLTF. CDR3 in DNA: TGCAGTGGGTCTCGGGGGGCTGGGGCCAACGTCCTGACTTTC.

The V call is TRBV18, the J call TRBJ1-1; D not resolved. V gave up 1 base and J gave up 8 bases, with 11 bases separating them. Per germline, CDR1 KGHSH and CDR2 LQKENI. The CDR3 is made up of 13 amino acids. The CDR3 reads CASSPQDIREAFF. The CDR3 DNA is TGTGCCAGCTCACCACAAGATATAAGGGAAGCTTTCTTT. Supplemented by reference TRBV18 and TRBJ1-1, the full variable domain reads NAGVMQNPRHLVRRRGQEARLRCSPMKGHSHVYWYRQLPEEGLKFMVYLQKENIIDESGMPKERFSAEFPKEGPSILRIQQVVRGDSAAYFCASSPQDIREAFFGQGTRLTVV.

The rearrangement joins TRBV3-1 to TRBJ2-1, with 11 bases matching TRBD2. The CDR3 has 16 amino acids. J lost 5 bases, V lost 8 bases, and 11 bases had no gene match. From germline, CDR1 is LGHDT and CDR2 YNNKEL (reference sequence). CDR3 in amino acids: CASGFQTSGTDNEQFF. The CDR3, as DNA: TGTGCCAGCGGCTTCCAGACTAGCGGGACGGACAATGAGCAGTTCTTC.

This clonotype came up a few times. The V call is TRBV20-1, the J call TRBJ1-2; D is perhaps TRBD1 (6 bases). Trimming left V 3 bases short and J 10 bases short, with 21 bases between. This CDR3 spans 14 amino acids. Germline V gene sequence: CDR1 DFQATT, CDR2 SNEGSKA (reference sequence). For the CDR3, the DNA is TGCAGTGCTAGGTCTCCCGGGACGGCAGGGGTCTACACCTTC. Amino acids: CSARSPGTAGVYTF.

This clonotype was counted a few times. The rearrangement uses TRBV5-5 and TRBJ2-2, with 8 bases aligning to TRBD2. Germline assignment: CDR1 SGHKS and CDR2 YYEKEE (reference sequence). CDR3 length equals 16 residues. V lost 1 base, J lost 3 bases, and 5 bases stayed unmatched. The CDR3 DNA follows: TGTGCCAGCAGCTTGCTTGCGGGGGGATACACCGGGGAGCTGTTTTTT. This translates into CASSLLAGGYTGELFF.

This clonotype was picked up one time. The gene calls are TRBV18 and TRBJ2-5; 9 bases map to TRBD1. The trim removed 0 bases at V and 0 bases at J, leaving 2 bases unmatched. Germline V gene data show CDR1 as KGHSH and CDR2 as LQKENI. The CDR3 length is 16 residues. The CDR3 is CASSPPTGGYQETQYF. The CDR3 nucleotides read TGTGCCAGCTCACCACCGACAGGGGGGTACCAAGAGACCCAGTACTTC.

J is TRBJ1-6 and V is TRBV3-1; D possibly corresponds to TRBD1 (5 bases). CDR1 and CDR2 (germline): LGHDT, YNNKEL (reference sequence). The V end lost 5 bases, the J end lost 8 bases, and 16 bases lay between the germline ends. The CDR3 is made up of 15 amino acids. CDR3 in DNA: TGTGCCAGCAGCAGGGACGTCAATAGAGATTCACCCCTCCACTTT. Residues: CASSRDVNRDSPLHF.

This clonotype was observed a few times. The chain uses TRBV4-2 and TRBJ2-3; 8 bases agree with TRBD2. The V gene end was trimmed by 5 bases and the J gene end by 1 base; junction bases not matched to a gene: 2. This CDR3 is 14 amino acids long. Germline CDR1 and CDR2: LGHNA and YNFKEQ. CDR3 loop: CASSELAGTDTQYF. In DNA form, the CDR3 reads TGTGCCAGCAGCGAACTAGCGGGCACAGATACGCAGTATTTT.

The chain recombines TRBV7-2 with TRBJ2-1; weak D call: TRBD1 (5 bases). V lost 6 bases and J 8 bases, leaving 14 bases between the germline ends. Germline loops: CDR1 SGHTA, CDR2 FQGNSA. There are 13 residues in the CDR3. The CDR3 is CASSPQGTDEQFF. The CDR3 DNA follows: TGTGCCAGCAGTCCGCAGGGTACGGATGAGCAGTTCTTC.

This clonotype was recorded a few times. The chain employs TRBV12-3 or TRBV12-4 and TRBJ2-5, with D possibly being TRBD1 or TRBD2 (5 bases each). This CDR3 has 15 residues. Trimming removed 5 bases from V and 1 base from J, with 14 bases in between. The CDR3 DNA sequence: TGTGCCAGCAGTGCGGGCGAGGGGTTCCAAGAGACCCAGTACTTC. Residues: CASSAGEGFQETQYF.

This clonotype was detected many times. CDR3 bases: TGTGCCAGTAGTATTGCCGGGACTAGCGGCACAGATACGCAGTATTTT. Translated: CASSIAGTSGTDTQYF. The J gene is TRBJ2-3, the V gene TRBV19, with TRBD2 matching 10 bases. Trimming took 3 bases from V and 1 from J; bases not matched to a gene: 4. Germline V gene sequence: CDR1 LNHDA, CDR2 SQIVND (reference sequence). The CDR3 totals 16 residues.

The rearrangement joins TRBV3-1 to TRBJ2-5; D is unclear. The CDR3 is 12 amino acids. V shed 2 bases and J shed 5 bases, with 6 bases lying between them. The germline CDR1 and CDR2 sequences are LGHDT and YNNKEL (reference sequence). The CDR3 bases are TGTGCCAGCAGCCAATTTTTGGAGACCCAGTACTTC. This sequence encodes CASSQFLETQYF.

This clonotype was seen more than once but under ten times. The V gene is TRBV27, the J gene TRBJ2-3, with D perhaps matching TRBD2 (6 bases). CDR3 length equals 16 residues. Between the trimmed V and J ends, which lost 2 bases and 0 bases, there was a span of 12 bases. Germline values: CDR1 MNHEY, CDR2 SMNVEV (reference sequence). For the CDR3, the DNA is TGTGCCAGCAGTTTAAGGTTAGCGGAAAGCACAGATACGCAGTATTTT. This codes for CASSLRLAESTDTQYF.